These T cell receptor beta chains were read from a single sample in a study of T-cell reconstitution after alpha-beta-depleted transplantation in children. TCRdb fed the PCR reads into MiXCR, producing one record per CDR3 protein. This table holds about 250,000 distinct CDR3 sequences, 20% to 30% found once. The material sequenced was PBMCs, mostly from graft donor cells, taken 360 days after TCRalphabeta/CD19-depleted stem cell transplant. Source of these receptors: a female patient aged 2-9 years who had a stem cell transplant for congenital amegakaryocytic thrombocytopenia, so the T cells may come from the graft donor. The CDR3 runs from the conserved cysteine through the conserved F or W. D genes are given only for firm matches. Only part of the rows carry a size: once, few, many, or a class if the clone is expanded.

len,v_gene,j_gene,abundance,d_gene,CDR3aa,CDR3nt
18,TRBV15,TRBJ2-7,NA,TRBD1,CATSGGQGPQEGVYEQYF,TGTGCCACCAGCGGGGGACAGGGGCCACAAGAAGGAGTCTACGAGCAGTACTTC
14,TRBV6-5,TRBJ1-2,many,TRBD1,CASSYSGQNYGYTF,TGTGCCAGCAGTTACTCGGGACAGAACTATGGCTACACCTTC
16,TRBV6-1,TRBJ1-2,few,NA,CASSPSEIKPNYGYTF,TGTGCCAGCAGTCCGAGCGAAATTAAGCCAAACTATGGCTACACCTTC
11,TRBV29-1,TRBJ1-2,NA,NA,CSVPSRDGYTF,TGCAGCGTTCCCTCTAGGGATGGCTACACCTTC
15,TRBV5-1,TRBJ2-1,many,TRBD1,CASSFGDRLINEQFF,TGCGCCAGCAGCTTCGGGGACAGGCTAATCAATGAGCAGTTCTTC
15,TRBV6-2/TRBV6-3,TRBJ2-1,NA,NA,CASSYTKNANNEQFF,TGTGCCAGCAGTTACACCAAAAACGCCAACAATGAGCAGTTCTTC
14,TRBV3-1,TRBJ2-1,NA,TRBD2,CASSGSGSWDEQFF,TGTGCCAGCAGCGGTAGCGGGAGTTGGGATGAGCAGTTCTTC
13,TRBV2,TRBJ2-1,NA,NA,CASSDRQTDEQFF,TGTGCCAGCAGTGATCGTCAGACAGATGAGCAGTTCTTC
13,TRBV29-1,TRBJ2-5,many,NA,CSVYRGKGETQYF,TGCAGCGTTTATAGGGGGAAGGGGGAGACCCAGTACTTC
14,TRBV12-3/TRBV12-4,TRBJ1-5,NA,TRBD1,CASSFFRGEQPQHF,TGTGCCAGCAGTTTTTTCAGGGGGGAGCAGCCCCAGCATTTT
12,TRBV20-1,TRBJ2-5,NA,NA,CSARKSQETQYF,TGCAGTGCTAGAAAGTCCCAAGAGACCCAGTACTTC
13,TRBV7-9,TRBJ1-1,NA,NA,CASSPSGNTEAFF,TGTGCCAGCAGCCCCTCGGGGAACACTGAAGCTTTCTTT
18,TRBV3-1,TRBJ2-3,NA,NA,CASSQGLKVGGERDTQYF,TGTGCCAGCAGCCAAGGCCTGAAGGTGGGCGGAGAGAGGGATACGCAGTATTTT
15,TRBV5-6,TRBJ1-3,NA,TRBD1,CASSAGQGTGNTIYF,TGTGCCAGCAGCGCCGGACAGGGTACAGGAAACACCATATATTTT
12,TRBV21-1,TRBJ2-1,few,NA,CASSKGNPTPFF,TGTGCCAGCAGCAAGGGGAATCCGACCCCGTTCTTC
15,TRBV28,TRBJ2-5,NA,TRBD1,CASSYRDSAQETQYF,TGTGCCAGCAGTTACCGGGACAGCGCCCAAGAGACCCAGTACTTC
15,TRBV23-1,TRBJ2-7,NA,NA,CASSHRGPAGGEQYF,TGCGCCAGCAGCCACCGGGGCCCAGCGGGTGGCGAGCAGTACTTC
15,TRBV29-1,TRBJ2-3,NA,TRBD1,CSVEEKGGSTDTQYF,TGCAGCGTTGAAGAGAAAGGGGGCAGCACAGATACGCAGTATTTT
17,TRBV10-3,TRBJ2-7,many,NA,CAISDPPATGDSYEQYF,TGTGCCATCAGTGACCCCCCCGCGACAGGCGATTCCTACGAGCAGTACTTC
11,TRBV2,TRBJ2-5,NA,NA,CASEQEETQYF,TGTGCCAGCGAGCAGGAAGAGACCCAGTACTTC
13,TRBV10-3,TRBJ2-3,few,NA,CAMAGSDTDTQYF,TGTGCCATGGCGGGCAGCGACACAGATACGCAGTATTTT
16,TRBV3-1,TRBJ2-2,NA,TRBD2,CASSFGASGRTGELFF,TGTGCCAGCAGCTTCGGGGCTAGCGGGCGCACCGGGGAGCTGTTTTTT
15,TRBV7-6,TRBJ2-3,few,TRBD2,CASSLGPGRADTQYF,TGTGCCAGCAGCTTAGGGCCGGGGAGGGCAGATACGCAGTATTTT
14,TRBV28,TRBJ2-2,few,NA,CASSFPGRGGELFF,TGTGCCAGCAGTTTTCCGGGTAGGGGCGGGGAGCTGTTTTTT
14,TRBV12-3/TRBV12-4,TRBJ2-1,many,NA,CASSSWRGGGQQFF,TGTGCCAGCAGTTCCTGGAGGGGTGGGGGACAGCAGTTCTTC
16,TRBV7-3,TRBJ2-2,few,TRBD2,CASSPLPGLVVGELFF,TGTGCCAGCAGCCCTCTCCCGGGACTAGTAGTCGGGGAGCTGTTTTTT
14,TRBV20-1,TRBJ1-5,few,NA,CSARDLISGQPQHF,TGCAGTGCTAGAGATTTAATTTCGGGTCAGCCCCAGCATTTT
15,TRBV7-3,TRBJ2-3,few,NA,CASSPRGPGTDTQYF,TGTGCCAGCAGCCCAAGGGGACCAGGCACAGATACGCAGTATTTT
15,TRBV12-3/TRBV12-4,TRBJ2-4,NA,NA,CASSFRGGGKNIQYF,TGTGCCAGCAGTTTTCGGGGAGGGGGCAAAAACATTCAGTACTTC
15,TRBV12-3/TRBV12-4,TRBJ2-1,many,NA,CASSFFAGTNNEQFF,TGTGCCAGCAGTTTTTTTGCCGGGACAAACAATGAGCAGTTCTTC
13,TRBV6-2/TRBV6-3,TRBJ2-7,NA,NA,CASTWDGTYEQYF,TGTGCCAGCACTTGGGACGGGACCTACGAGCAGTACTTC
13,TRBV28,TRBJ2-7,many,NA,CASWGAEPYEQYF,TGTGCCAGTTGGGGGGCAGAACCCTACGAGCAGTACTTC
13,TRBV12-3/TRBV12-4,TRBJ2-7,NA,NA,CASRRDPTYEQYF,TGTGCCAGCAGACGGGACCCTACCTACGAGCAGTACTTC
14,TRBV25-1,TRBJ2-2,many,TRBD1,CASRDSQNTGELFF,TGTGCCAGTCGGGACAGTCAAAACACCGGGGAGCTGTTTTTT
16,TRBV20-1,TRBJ2-2,few,NA,CSATDGPGLSTGELFF,TGCAGTGCTACGGATGGTCCCGGACTCAGCACCGGGGAGCTGTTTTTT
16,TRBV20-1,TRBJ2-5,NA,TRBD2,CSALPLAGLAGETQYF,TGCAGCGCCCTGCCGCTAGCTGGACTAGCGGGTGAGACCCAGTACTTC
12,TRBV27,TRBJ1-5,NA,NA,CASGVGNQPQHF,TGTGCCAGTGGGGTCGGCAATCAGCCCCAGCATTTT